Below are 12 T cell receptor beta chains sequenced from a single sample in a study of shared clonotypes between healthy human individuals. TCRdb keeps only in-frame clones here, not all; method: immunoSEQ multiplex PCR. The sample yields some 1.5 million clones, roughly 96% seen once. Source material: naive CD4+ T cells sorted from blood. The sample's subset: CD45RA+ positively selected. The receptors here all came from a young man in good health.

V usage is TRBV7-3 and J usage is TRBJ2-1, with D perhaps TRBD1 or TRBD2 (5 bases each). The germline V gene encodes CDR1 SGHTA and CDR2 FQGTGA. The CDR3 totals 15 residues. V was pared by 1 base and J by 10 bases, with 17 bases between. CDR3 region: CASSLRGRGPTEQFF. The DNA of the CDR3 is TGTGCCAGCAGCTTAAGGGGGAGAGGCCCCACGGAGCAGTTCTTC.

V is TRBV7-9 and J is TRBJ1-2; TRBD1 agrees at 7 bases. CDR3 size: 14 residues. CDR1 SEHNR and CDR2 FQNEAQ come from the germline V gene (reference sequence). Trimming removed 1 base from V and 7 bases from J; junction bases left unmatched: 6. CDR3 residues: CASSLVEGASGYTF. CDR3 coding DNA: TGTGCCAGCAGCTTAGTAGAGGGGGCGAGTGGCTACACCTTC.

The CDR3 DNA is TGTGCCAGCAGCTTAGCTTATAGGCGGGAGGCCCAATCGGGAGAGACCCAGTACTTC. Translated, it gives CASSLAYRREAQSGETQYF. V is TRBV7-8 and J is TRBJ2-5, with TRBD2 matching over 8 bases. The V gene end was trimmed by 0 bases and the J gene end by 4 bases; junction bases not matched to a gene: 16. This CDR3 spans 19 amino acids. CDR1 and CDR2 from the germline V gene are SGHVS and FQNEAQ.

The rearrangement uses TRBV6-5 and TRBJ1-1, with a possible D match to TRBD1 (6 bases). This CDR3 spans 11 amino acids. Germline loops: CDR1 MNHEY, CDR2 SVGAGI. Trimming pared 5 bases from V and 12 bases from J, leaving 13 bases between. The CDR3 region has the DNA TGTGCCAGCAGTGAGTGGAGGGGGTCTTTCTTT. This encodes CASSEWRGSFF.

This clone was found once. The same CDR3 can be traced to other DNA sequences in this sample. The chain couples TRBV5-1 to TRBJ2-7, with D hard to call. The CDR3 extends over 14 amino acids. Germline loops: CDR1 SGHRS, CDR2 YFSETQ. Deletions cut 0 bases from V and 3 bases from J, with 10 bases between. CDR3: CASSLDPGNYEQYF. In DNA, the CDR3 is TGCGCCAGCAGCTTGGATCCCGGTAACTACGAGCAGTACTTC.

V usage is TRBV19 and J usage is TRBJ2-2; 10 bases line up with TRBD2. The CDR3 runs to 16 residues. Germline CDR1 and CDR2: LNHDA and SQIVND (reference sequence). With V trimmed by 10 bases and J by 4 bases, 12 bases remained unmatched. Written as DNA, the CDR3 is TGTGCCACTCCGAAGCGGGAGGGCCCGGGCACCGGGGAGCTGTTTTTT. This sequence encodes CATPKREGPGTGELFF.

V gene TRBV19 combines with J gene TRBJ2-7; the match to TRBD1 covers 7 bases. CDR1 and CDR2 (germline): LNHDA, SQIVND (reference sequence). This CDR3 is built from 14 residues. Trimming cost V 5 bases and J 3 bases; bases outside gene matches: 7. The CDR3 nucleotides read TGTGCCAGTAGTCCGGACAGGTGGAACTACGAGCAGTACTTC. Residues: CASSPDRWNYEQYF.

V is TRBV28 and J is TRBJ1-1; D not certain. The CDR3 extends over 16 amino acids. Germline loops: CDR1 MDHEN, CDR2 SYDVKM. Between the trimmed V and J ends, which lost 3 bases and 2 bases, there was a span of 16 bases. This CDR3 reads CASSFAAGIVNTEAFF. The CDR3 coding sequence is TGTGCCAGCAGTTTCGCCGCAGGCATCGTTAACACTGAAGCTTTCTTT.

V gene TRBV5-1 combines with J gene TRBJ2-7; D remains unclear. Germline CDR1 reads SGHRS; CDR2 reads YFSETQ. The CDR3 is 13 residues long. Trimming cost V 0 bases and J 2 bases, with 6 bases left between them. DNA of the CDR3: TGCGCCAGCAGCTTGGCCACAGCCTACGAGCAGTACTTC. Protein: CASSLATAYEQYF.

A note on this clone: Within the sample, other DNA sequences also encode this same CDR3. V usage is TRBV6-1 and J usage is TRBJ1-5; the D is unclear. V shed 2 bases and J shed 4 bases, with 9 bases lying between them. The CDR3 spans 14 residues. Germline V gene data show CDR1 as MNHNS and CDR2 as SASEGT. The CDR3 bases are TGTGCCAGCAGTGAAAGTACGGTTAATCAGCCCCAGCATTTT. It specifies CASSESTVNQPQHF.

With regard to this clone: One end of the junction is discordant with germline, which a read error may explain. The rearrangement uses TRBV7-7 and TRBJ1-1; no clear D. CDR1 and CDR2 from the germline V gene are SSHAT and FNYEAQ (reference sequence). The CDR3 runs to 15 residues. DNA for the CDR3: TGTGCTAGCAGCTTAGTTAACAGAAAGAACACTGAAGCTTTCTTT. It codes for CASSLVNRKNTEAFF. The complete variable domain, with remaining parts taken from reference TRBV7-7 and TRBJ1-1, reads GAGVSQSPRYKVTKRGQDVTLRCDPISSHATLYWYQQALGQGPEFLTYFNYEAQPDKSGLPSDRFSAERPEGSISTLTIQRTEQRDSAMYRCASSLVNRKNTEAFFGQGTRLTVV.

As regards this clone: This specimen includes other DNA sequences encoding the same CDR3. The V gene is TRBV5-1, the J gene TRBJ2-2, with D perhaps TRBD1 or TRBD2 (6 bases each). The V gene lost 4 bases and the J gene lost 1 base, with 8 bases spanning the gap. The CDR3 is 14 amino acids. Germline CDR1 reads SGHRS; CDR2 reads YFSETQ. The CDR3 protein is CASSAGQNTGELFF. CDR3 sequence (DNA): TGCGCCAGCAGCGCGGGACAGAACACCGGGGAGCTGTTTTTT.